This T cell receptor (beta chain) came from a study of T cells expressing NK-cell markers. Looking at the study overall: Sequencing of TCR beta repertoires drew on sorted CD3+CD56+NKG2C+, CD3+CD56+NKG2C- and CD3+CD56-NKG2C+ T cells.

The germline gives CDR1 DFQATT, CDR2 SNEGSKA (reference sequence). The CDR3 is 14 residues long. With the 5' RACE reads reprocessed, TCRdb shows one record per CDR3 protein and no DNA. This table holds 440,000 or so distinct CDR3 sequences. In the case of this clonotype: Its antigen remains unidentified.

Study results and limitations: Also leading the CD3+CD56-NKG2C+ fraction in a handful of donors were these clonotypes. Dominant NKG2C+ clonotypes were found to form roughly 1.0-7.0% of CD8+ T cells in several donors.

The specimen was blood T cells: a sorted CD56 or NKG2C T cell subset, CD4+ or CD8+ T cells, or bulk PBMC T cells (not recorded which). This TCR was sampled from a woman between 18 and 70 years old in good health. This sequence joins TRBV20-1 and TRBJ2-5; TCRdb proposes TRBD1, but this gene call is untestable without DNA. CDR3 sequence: CSASNPDRDETQYF.